This entry lists 12 T cell receptor beta chains sequenced from one sample in a study of CD8+CD57+ T cells in acquired aplastic anemia. CDR3 and TCR beta VDJ profiling relied on a genomic DNA template. MiXCR was run by TCRdb on the reads, yielding one entry per CDR3 protein. This table holds hundreds of thousands of distinct CDR3 sequences, approximately 79% found once. For sequencing, patients were chosen who had shown expansion of CD8+CD57+ cells by flow cytometry. The specimen sequenced was sorted CD4+, CD8+, or CD8+CD57+ T cells (not recorded which) from PBMCs. The receptors come from a human donor with aplastic anemia.

The chain has TRBV9 and TRBJ1-1; D uncertain. CDR3 length: 15 amino acids. V was pared by 1 base and J by 12 bases, with 22 bases between. Germline V gives CDR1 SGDLS, CDR2 YYNGEE. CDR3: CASSVNAGIGSDTFF. The CDR3 coding sequence is TGTGCCAGCAGCGTAAACGCGGGGATCGGATCAGATACTTTCTTT.

In this sample, this clonotype turned up a few times. The chain has TRBV9 and TRBJ1-3; D remains ambiguous. Trimming removed 0 bases at V and 3 bases at J, with 4 bases between. The CDR3 is made up of 13 amino acids. From germline, CDR1 is SGDLS and CDR2 YYNGEE. The CDR3: CASSVAIGNTIYF. In DNA, the CDR3 is TGTGCCAGCAGCGTAGCTATTGGAAACACCATATATTTT.

CDR3 nucleotide sequence: TGTGCCAGCAGCCCCCGCGGCACAGATACGCAGTATTTT. Its protein product is CASSPRGTDTQYF. V is TRBV7-2 and J is TRBJ2-3, with no clear D. The CDR3 is made up of 13 amino acids. Per the germline V gene, CDR1 is SGHTA and CDR2 is FQGNSA. Deletions cut 5 bases from V and 1 base from J, with 7 bases between.

To note about this clonotype: Likely a read error: the CDR3 ends without its conserved phenylalanine or tryptophan. CDR3 sequence reads: CASSLWLAGALFL. CDR3 bases: TGTGCCAGCAGCTTATGGCTAGCGGGGGCACTGTTTTTG. This chain uses TRBV7-3 with TRBJ2-2; TRBD2 matches at 10 bases. Germline V gene lookup returns CDR1 SGHTA and CDR2 FQGTGA. Unmatched junction bases numbered 5, after V lost 2 bases and J lost 14 bases. The CDR3 consists of 13 residues.

As to this clonotype: Likely a read error: the CDR3 ends without its conserved phenylalanine or tryptophan. The DNA is left out, because the CDR3 cannot be placed on it with certainty; the CDR3 is given as TCRdb lists it. The V and J genes are TRBV2 and TRBJ1-6; TRBD1 is the table's D call, not checked against the DNA. The CDR3 numbers 16 amino acids, ends counted. CDR1 SNHLY and CDR2 FYNNEI come from the germline V gene. Here the CDR3 reads CASGDEGTDTQYFGPG.

The V gene is TRBV7-9, the J gene TRBJ2-7, with 7 bases identical to TRBD1. This CDR3 comprises 18 residues. Germline V gene sequence: CDR1 SEHNR, CDR2 FQNEAQ (reference sequence). V gave up 2 bases and J gave up 4 bases; unmatched junction bases: 17. This CDR3 reads CASSLHLTGNTQAYEQYV. CDR3 DNA: TGTGCCAGCAGCTTACATCTGACAGGGAACACTCAAGCTTACGAGCAGTACGTC.

This clonotype was detected once. A read error is likely, as this CDR3 ends without the conserved phenylalanine or tryptophan. The rearrangement links TRBV6-5 to TRBJ2-3; TRBD1 aligns across 7 bases. The CDR3 length is 15 residues. J was trimmed by 3 bases and V by 9 bases; bases with no gene match: 12. The germline V gene has CDR1 MNHEY and CDR2 SVGAGI. CDR3 DNA: TGTGCCAGTAGTAGAGAAGGGACAGCTACAGATACGCAGTATCTT. This sequence encodes CASSREGTATDTQYL.

This clonotype appeared once. This chain joins TRBV11-1 and TRBJ2-5; no firm D call. The V and J ends lost 5 bases and 5 bases respectively, with 9 bases between them. The germline gives CDR1 SGHAT, CDR2 FQDESV (reference sequence). This CDR3 region has 12 residues. The CDR3 DNA is TGTGCCAGCAGCACCACAGCGGAGACCCAGTACTTC. It is translated as CASSTTAETQYF.

Notes on this clonotype: Because the CDR3 is missing its conserved closing phenylalanine or tryptophan, this is likely a read error. The DNA is left out, because the CDR3 cannot be placed on it with certainty; the CDR3 is given as TCRdb lists it. The V call is TRBV7-3, the J call TRBJ2-3. Germline V gives CDR1 SGHTA, CDR2 FQGTGA. The CDR3 spans 12 amino acids, including both terminal residues. The CDR3 here is CASCVGSDTEYL.

Concerning this clonotype itself: This likely comes from a read error, as the CDR3 has no conserved phenylalanine or tryptophan at its end. The limits of the CDR3 on the DNA are not certain, so only TCRdb's listed CDR3 is given. The rearrangement joins TRBV7-3 to TRBJ2-3; TRBD1 was called by the table and not checked on the DNA. The CDR3 adds up to 13 amino acids, both ends counted. From germline, CDR1 is SGHTA and CDR2 FQGTGA. CDR3 region: CASSSGGTWRETQ.

Remarks on this clonotype: The junction and the germline gene differ at one end; a read error may be behind it. The CDR3 protein is CTAHRENDYIF. For the CDR3, the DNA is TGCACTGCTCACAGGGAAAATGACTACATCTTT. This chain uses TRBV20-1 with TRBJ1-1; perhaps TRBD1 as D (6 bases). The CDR3 length is 11 residues. Germline V CDR1 and CDR2: DFQATT, SNEGSKA (reference sequence).

This clonotype is a singleton in its sample. The rearrangement uses TRBV15 and TRBJ1-2; 8 bases line up with TRBD1. Germline values: CDR1 LNHNV, CDR2 YYDKDF (reference sequence). This CDR3 is 12 amino acids long. V lost 2 bases to trimming and J lost 8 bases; unmatched junction nucleotides: 1. The CDR3, as DNA: TGTGCCACCAGCAGACGGACAGGGGGCTACACCTTC. It is translated as CATSRRTGGYTF. The whole variable domain, filled in from reference TRBV15 and TRBJ1-2, reads DAMVIQNPRYQVTQFGKPVTLSCSQTLNHNVMYWYQQKSSQAPKLLFHYYDKDFNNEADTPDNFQSRRPNTSFCFLDIRSPGLGDTAMYLCATSRRTGGYTFGSGTRLTVV.